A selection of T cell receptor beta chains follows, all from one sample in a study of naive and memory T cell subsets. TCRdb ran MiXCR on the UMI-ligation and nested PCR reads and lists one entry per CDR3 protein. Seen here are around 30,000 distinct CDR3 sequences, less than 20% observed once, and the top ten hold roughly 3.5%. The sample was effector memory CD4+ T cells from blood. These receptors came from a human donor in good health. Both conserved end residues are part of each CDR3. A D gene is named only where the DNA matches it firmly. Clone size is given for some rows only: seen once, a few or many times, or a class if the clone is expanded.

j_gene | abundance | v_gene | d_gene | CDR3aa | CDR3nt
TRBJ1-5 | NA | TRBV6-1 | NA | CASRVGRGDSNQPQHF | TGTGCCAGCAGGGTTGGCAGGGGAGATAGCAATCAGCCCCAGCATTTT
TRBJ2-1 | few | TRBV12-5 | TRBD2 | CASGQVPSGSLNEQFF | TGTGCTAGTGGCCAAGTTCCAAGCGGGAGCCTGAATGAGCAGTTCTTC
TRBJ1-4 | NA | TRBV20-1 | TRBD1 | CSAADRGGGEKLFF | TGCAGTGCCGCGGACAGGGGAGGGGGTGAAAAACTGTTTTTT
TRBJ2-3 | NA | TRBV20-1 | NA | CSPAIADTQYF | TGCAGTCCCGCGATAGCAGATACGCAGTATTTT
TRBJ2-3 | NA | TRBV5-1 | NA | CASSLEQLTDTQYF | TGCGCCAGCAGCTTGGAACAGCTCACAGATACGCAGTATTTT
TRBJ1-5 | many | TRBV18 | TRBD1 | CASSPSRGLDQPQHF | TGTGCCAGCTCACCGAGTAGGGGGCTCGATCAGCCCCAGCATTTT
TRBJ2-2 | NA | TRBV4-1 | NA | CASGRPGELFF | TGCGCCAGCGGCCGGCCCGGGGAGCTGTTTTTT
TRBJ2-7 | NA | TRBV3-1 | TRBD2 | CASSGTTLISEQYF | TGTGCCAGCAGTGGGACTACCCTCATCTCCGAGCAGTACTTC
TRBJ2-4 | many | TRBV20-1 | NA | CSAQGSGLAKNIQYF | TGCAGTGCCCAGGGGTCAGGGCTAGCCAAAAACATTCAGTACTTC
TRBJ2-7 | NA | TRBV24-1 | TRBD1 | CATSDRQGGFYEQYF | TGTGCCACCAGTGACCGACAGGGTGGCTTCTACGAGCAGTACTTC
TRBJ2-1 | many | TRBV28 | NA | CASSFPGAYYNEQFF | TGTGCCAGCAGTTTCCCAGGGGCCTACTACAATGAGCAGTTCTTC
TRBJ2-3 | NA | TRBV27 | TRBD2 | CASSTREFRTSHTQYF | TGTGCCAGCAGTACCCGGGAATTTCGGACTAGCCATACGCAGTATTTT
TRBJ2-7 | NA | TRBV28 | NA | CASSLFNDRSYEQYF | TGTGCCAGCAGTTTATTCAACGACCGCTCCTACGAGCAGTACTTC
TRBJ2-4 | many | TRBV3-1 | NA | CASSQDGARTVIQYF | TGTGCCAGCAGCCAAGATGGGGCCAGGACGGTCATTCAGTACTTC
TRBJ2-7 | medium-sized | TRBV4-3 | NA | CASSQDALLVNYEQYF | TGCGCCAGCAGCCAAGATGCCTTACTAGTCAACTACGAGCAGTACTTC
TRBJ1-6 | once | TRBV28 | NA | CASREAPHSPLHF | TGTGCCAGCAGGGAGGCGCCCCATTCACCCCTCCACTTT
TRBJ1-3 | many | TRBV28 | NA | CASIPGTVFYGNTIYF | TGTGCCAGCATCCCCGGGACGGTATTCTACGGAAACACCATATATTTT
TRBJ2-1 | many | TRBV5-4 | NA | CATSLLSYNEQFF | TGTGCCACGAGCCTTCTCTCCTACAATGAGCAGTTCTTC
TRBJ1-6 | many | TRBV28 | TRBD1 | CASFPTQGKLGISPLHF | TGTGCCAGCTTTCCCACACAGGGGAAGTTAGGGATTTCACCCCTCCACTTT
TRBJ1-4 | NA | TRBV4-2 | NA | CASSQDNGRLWELFF | TGTGCCAGCAGCCAAGATAATGGCAGACTATGGGAACTGTTTTTT
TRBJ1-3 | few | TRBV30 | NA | CAWSQGGSGNTIYF | TGTGCCTGGAGCCAGGGTGGGTCTGGAAACACCATATATTTT
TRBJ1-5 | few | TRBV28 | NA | CASSSLLQAGGGNQPQHF | TGTGCCAGCAGTTCCCTACTCCAGGCTGGAGGGGGCAATCAGCCCCAGCATTTT
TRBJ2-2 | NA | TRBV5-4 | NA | CASSGAGTVNTGELFF | TGTGCCAGCAGCGGCGCCGGGACGGTGAACACCGGGGAGCTGTTTTTT
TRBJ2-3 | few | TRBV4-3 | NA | CASSRGGENTQYF | TGCGCCAGCAGCCGCGGTGGCGAGAATACGCAGTATTTT
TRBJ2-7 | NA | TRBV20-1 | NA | CSARGPSYEQYF | TGCAGTGCTAGAGGTCCGAGCTACGAGCAGTACTTC
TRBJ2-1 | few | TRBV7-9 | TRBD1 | CASSLWTGGPYNEQFF | TGTGCCAGCAGCCTATGGACAGGGGGACCCTACAATGAGCAGTTCTTC
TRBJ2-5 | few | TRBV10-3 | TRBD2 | CAVGASGVQETQYF | TGTGCCGTCGGGGCTAGCGGGGTGCAAGAGACCCAGTACTTC
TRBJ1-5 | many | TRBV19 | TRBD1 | CASSAGQGGTQHF | TGTGCCAGTAGTGCGGGACAGGGAGGGACCCAGCATTTT
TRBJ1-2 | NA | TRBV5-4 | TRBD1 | CASSLDAGTGDGYTF | TGTGCCAGCAGCTTGGATGCGGGGACAGGGGATGGCTACACCTTC
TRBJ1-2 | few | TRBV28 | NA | CASSLLLNYYGYTF | TGTGCCAGCAGTTTATTATTGAACTACTATGGCTACACCTTC
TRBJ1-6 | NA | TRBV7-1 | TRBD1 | CASSSTGLSPLHF | TGTGCCAGCAGCTCGACAGGGTTATCACCCCTCCACTTT
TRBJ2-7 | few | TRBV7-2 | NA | CASSLVPLSGEQYF | TGTGCCAGCAGCTTAGTTCCTCTTTCGGGCGAGCAGTACTTC
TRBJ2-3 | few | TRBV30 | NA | CAWSLSRAVGASSQYF | TGTGCCTGGAGTCTATCTCGGGCTGTCGGGGCCTCATCGCAGTATTTT
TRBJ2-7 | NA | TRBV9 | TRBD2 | CASSASLAGVRNEQYF | TGTGCCAGCAGCGCTTCGCTAGCGGGGGTCCGGAACGAGCAGTACTTC
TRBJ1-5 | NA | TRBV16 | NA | CASSQSGGGTSQPQHF | TGTGCCAGCAGCCAATCAGGCGGTGGGACGAGTCAGCCCCAGCATTTT
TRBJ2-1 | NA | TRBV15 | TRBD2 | CATSLRQAGGNEQFF | TGTGCCACCAGCCTAAGGCAGGCGGGAGGTAATGAGCAGTTCTTC
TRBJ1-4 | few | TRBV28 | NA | CASSLGGTREKLFF | TGTGCCAGCAGTTTGGGAGGGACGCGTGAAAAACTGTTTTTT
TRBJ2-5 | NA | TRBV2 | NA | CASSGQFQETQYF | TGTGCCAGCAGTGGACAATTTCAAGAGACCCAGTACTTC
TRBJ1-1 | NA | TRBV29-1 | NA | CSGMTGNTEAFF | TGCAGCGGGATGACAGGAAACACTGAAGCTTTCTTT
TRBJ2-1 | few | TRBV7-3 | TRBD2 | CASSGLAGNNEQFF | TGTGCCAGCAGCGGACTAGCGGGTAACAATGAGCAGTTCTTC
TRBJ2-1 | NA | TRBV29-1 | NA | CSVWYNEQFF | TGCAGCGTTTGGTACAATGAGCAGTTCTTC
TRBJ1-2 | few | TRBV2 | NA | CASSSRAAYGYTF | TGTGCCAGCAGTAGCAGGGCGGCGTATGGCTACACCTTC
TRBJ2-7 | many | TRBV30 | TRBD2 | CACWASGRYEQYF | TGTGCCTGCTGGGCTAGCGGGAGGTACGAGCAGTACTTC
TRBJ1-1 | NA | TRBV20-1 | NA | CSAYGAGVNTEAFF | TGCAGTGCATATGGAGCAGGGGTGAACACTGAAGCTTTCTTT
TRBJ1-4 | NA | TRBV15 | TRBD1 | CATRRDSQGSGEKLFF | TGTGCCACCAGAAGAGACTCACAGGGGTCTGGTGAAAAACTGTTTTTT
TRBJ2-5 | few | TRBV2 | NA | CASRKGSGDRETQYF | TGTGCCAGCAGAAAAGGGTCGGGCGATCGGGAGACCCAGTACTTC
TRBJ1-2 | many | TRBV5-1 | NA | CASSLDWGNYGYTF | TGCGCCAGCAGCTTGGATTGGGGCAACTATGGCTACACCTTC
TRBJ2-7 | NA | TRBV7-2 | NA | CASSFGLNYEQYF | TGTGCCAGCAGCTTCGGACTAAACTACGAGCAGTACTTC
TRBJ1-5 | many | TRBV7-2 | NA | CASGQPSKPQHF | TGTGCCAGCGGACAGCCATCGAAGCCCCAGCATTTT
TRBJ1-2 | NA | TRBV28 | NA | CASRSPWEGNYGYTF | TGTGCCAGCAGATCGCCGTGGGAGGGTAACTATGGCTACACCTTC
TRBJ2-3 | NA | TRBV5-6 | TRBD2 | CASSLVTSGRIDTQYF | TGTGCCAGCAGCTTGGTGACTAGCGGGCGGATAGATACGCAGTATTTT
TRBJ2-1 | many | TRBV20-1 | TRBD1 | CSARVGDRANEQFF | TGCAGTGCTAGAGTAGGGGACAGGGCGAATGAGCAGTTCTTC
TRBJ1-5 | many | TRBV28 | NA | CASSLAGIPNQPQHF | TGTGCCAGCAGTTTAGCAGGGATTCCGAATCAGCCCCAGCATTTT